This T cell receptor beta chain was identified in a study of metastatic and nonmetastatic thyroid tumors. There are 16 residues in the CDR3. V trimming: 2 bases; J trimming: 5 bases; junction bases outside the gene matches: 7. Germline loops: CDR1 MDHEN, CDR2 SYDVKM. This clone has a count of ten or more. TCRdb used MiXCR to call clones anew from the PCR reads. The sample shows 30,000 to 40,000 clones, 33% of them seen only once. No patient received treatment before thyroid surgery. Sequencing was carried out using tumor tissue. This TCR derives from a female donor with papillary thyroid cancer or a benign thyroid nodule (not recorded which). Some clones in this sample may be carry-over from other donors' samples. This chain connects TRBV28 to TRBJ2-1; 9 positions match TRBD1. Written as DNA, the CDR3 is TGTGCCAGCAGTTTAGTGGGGACAGGGTTTAACAATGAGCAGTTCTTC. As protein: CASSLVGTGFNNEQFF.